Below, one T cell receptor (beta chain) is given with its context. The sample is drawn from a study of monozygotic twins with cystic fibrosis. Libraries were prepared by immunoSEQ multiplex PCR; TCRdb keeps only in-frame clonotypes and omits some of them. Among 14,000 to 15,000 clones listed, about 85% were seen once. Germline CDR1 is SNHLY and CDR2 is FYNNEI. The CDR3 consists of 15 residues. V lost 8 bases to trimming and J lost 0 bases; unmatched junction nucleotides: 8. Source material: blood. The V call is TRBV2, the J call TRBJ2-3; 7 bases agree with TRBD2. The TCR was taken from a boy younger than 18 with cystic fibrosis. The DNA for the CDR3 is TGTGCCAGCGAAAGCGGGGCCACTAGCACAGATACGCAGTATTTT. As protein: CASESGATSTDTQYF.